The 13 T cell receptor beta chains below all came from one sample that was sequenced in a study of blood T cell repertoires in COVID-19. The protocol was immunoSEQ multiplex PCR, while the TCRdb copy is restricted to in-frame clones and leaves out a portion. The sample consists of about 390,000 clones, around 87% of them appearing once. The sample taken for sequencing was PBMCs or T cells enriched from blood (not recorded which). These TCRs come from a woman in her 50s who had recovered from COVID-19.

V gene TRBV12-3 or TRBV12-4 combines with J gene TRBJ1-2; D ambiguous. Trimming took 1 base from V and 8 from J, leaving 11 bases between them. This CDR3 has 13 residues. The CDR3 sequence is CASSLVSRVGYTF. CDR3 sequence (DNA): TGTGCCAGCAGTTTAGTCTCGCGGGTAGGCTACACCTTC.

In its sample, this clone was seen a few times. The chain recombines TRBV4-1 with TRBJ2-7; the D gene is possibly TRBD1 (6 bases). V lost 4 bases and J 3 bases, leaving 22 bases between the germline ends. The V gene's germline CDR1 is MGHRA and CDR2 YSYEKL. The CDR3 extends over 17 amino acids. CDR3: CASSPLDKQGPIYEQYF. The CDR3, as DNA: TGCGCCAGCAGCCCGCTAGATAAACAGGGCCCTATCTACGAGCAGTACTTC.

V and J are TRBV28 and TRBJ1-1; TRBD1 matches at 7 bases. This CDR3 spans 15 amino acids. The V gene's germline CDR1 is MDHEN and CDR2 SYDVKM. V trimming: 6 bases; J trimming: 7 bases; junction bases outside the gene matches: 14. This chain's CDR3 is CASRTDWRGRGEAFF. CDR3 nucleotide sequence: TGTGCCAGCAGAACAGATTGGAGGGGGCGCGGTGAAGCTTTCTTT.

The rearrangement joins TRBV6-2 or TRBV6-3 to TRBJ2-5; 8 bases are a match to TRBD2. V shed 5 bases, J shed 2 bases, and the junction held 10 bases outside the gene matches. CDR3 length: 16 residues. Germline V CDR1 and CDR2: MNHEY, SVGEGT. CDR3 bases: TGTGCCAGCAGTCCCATGGCCGTAGCGGGGCAAGAGACCCAGTACTTC. Protein sequence: CASSPMAVAGQETQYF.

In the case of this clone: This same CDR3 is encoded by further DNA sequences in the sample. The chain is built from TRBV11-3 and TRBJ2-1, with a weak D call TRBD2 (6 bases). Trimming pared 3 bases from V and 5 bases from J, leaving 8 bases between. The CDR3 is 13 residues long. Germline lookup yields CDR1 SGHNT and CDR2 YENEEA. CDR3: CASSFSGNNEQFF. For the CDR3, the DNA is TGTGCCAGCAGCTTTAGCGGCAACAATGAGCAGTTCTTC.

This clone has just a few counts. The J gene is TRBJ2-7, the V gene TRBV27; 8 nucleotides align to TRBD2. The germline CDR1 and CDR2 sequences are MNHEY and SMNVEV (reference sequence). The CDR3 is made up of 16 amino acids. The V segment lost 2 bases and the J segment 5 bases; nucleotides outside the gene matches: 11. CDR3 bases: TGTGCCAGCAGTTTACGCCCCCCAGCGGGGGCCGACGAGCAGTACTTC. Amino acids: CASSLRPPAGADEQYF.

This chain connects TRBV24-1 to TRBJ2-3; unclear D gene. CDR3 length: 13 residues. Germline loops: CDR1 KGHDR, CDR2 SFDVKD. Trimming took 1 base from V and 1 from J, leaving 2 bases between them. DNA for the CDR3: TGTGCCACCAGTGATTTCGGCACAGATACGCAGTATTTT. This gives the protein CATSDFGTDTQYF.

The chain joins TRBV10-3 to TRBJ2-2; weak D call: TRBD2 (7 bases). Germline V gives CDR1 ENHRY, CDR2 SYGVKD. V shed 4 bases and J shed 13 bases, with 25 bases lying between them. The CDR3 spans 16 residues. CDR3 nucleotides: TGTGCCATCAGTGCCGAGGGGCGGGGGCTCCAAAGAAGGCTGTTTTTT. It translates to CAISAEGRGLQRRLFF.

The chain recombines TRBV11-2 with TRBJ2-7; 9 nucleotides line up with TRBD1. V trimming: 1 base; J trimming: 7 bases; junction bases outside the gene matches: 11. This CDR3 is 16 amino acids long. CDR1 SGHAT and CDR2 FQNNGV come from the germline V gene. CDR3 coding DNA: TGTGCCAGCAGCTTAGGTGGGACAGGGTTTGTTTGGGAGCAGTACTTC. It is translated as CASSLGGTGFVWEQYF.

V is TRBV7-9 and J is TRBJ2-3, with no clear D. Germline V gene data show CDR1 as SEHNR and CDR2 as FQNEAQ (reference sequence). Trimming removed 11 bases from V and 6 bases from J, with 9 bases in between. CDR3 length: 10 residues. CDR3 sequence reads: CALTRDTQYF. For the CDR3, the DNA is TGTGCCCTTACTCGGGATACGCAGTATTTT.

This sequence joins TRBV23-1 and TRBJ1-1; TRBD1 might be the D (5 bases). TRBV23-1 is known as an ORF, though its function is uncertain. This CDR3 has 17 residues. V was cut by 0 bases and J by 10 bases, with 24 bases left in between. This CDR3 reads CASSQSPQAQVAFLAFF. Here the CDR3 DNA reads TGCGCCAGCAGTCAATCGCCCCAGGCACAGGTGGCCTTTCTAGCTTTCTTT.

This clone was seen once. The chain carries TRBV11-1 and TRBJ2-2, with TRBD2 as a possible D gene (5 bases). Germline V gene lookup returns CDR1 SGHAT and CDR2 FQDESV (reference sequence). The CDR3 is 14 residues long. Trimming stripped 1 base from V and 6 bases from J, with 9 bases between. CDR3 nucleotides: TGTGCCAGCAGCTTAGAGCCTAGCTCCGGGGAGCTGTTTTTT. Protein sequence: CASSLEPSSGELFF. Together with reference TRBV11-1 and TRBJ2-2, the CDR3 gives the full variable domain: EAEVAQSPRYKITEKSQAVAFWCDPISGHATLYWYRQILGQGPELLVQFQDESVVDDSQLPKDRFSAERLKGVDSTLKIQPAELGDSAMYLCASSLEPSSGELFFGEGSRLTVL.

This clone was seen just once. The chain has TRBV6-1 and TRBJ2-1, with TRBD2 matching 13 bases. With 4 bases clipped from V and 9 bases from J, the junction kept 9 bases outside the gene matches. The CDR3 runs to 16 residues. Germline V gives CDR1 MNHNS, CDR2 SASEGT. The CDR3 DNA sequence: TGTGCCAGCAGTGGGGGACTAGCGGGGACGATCGGTGAGCAGTTCTTC. This gives the protein CASSGGLAGTIGEQFF.